This T cell receptor beta chain was identified during a study of regulatory T cells in long-lasting Graves disease. About the study: Prior antithyroid drug treatment in newly diagnosed Graves' patients lasted under 3 months.

The CDR3 loop spans 14 amino acids. Germline CDR1 reads KGHSH; CDR2 reads LQKENI. V was pared by 1 base and J by 3 bases, with 10 bases between. For TCR beta, libraries came from iRepertoire HTBI primers and Arm-PCR of CDR3 regions. MiXCR, applied by TCRdb to the multiplex PCR reads, yields one record per CDR3 protein. The sample lists 420,000 or so distinct CDR3 sequences, 16% seen once, with around a quarter in the top ten. This clonotype was seen many times. Time point of the sample: newly diagnosed GD, antithyroid drugs for less than 3 months. Making the TCR library involved RNA that had been extracted from PBMCs. These records were also assigned to another study, of T cells in Graves' hyperthyroidism and ophthalmopathy.

Sample: peripheral blood mononuclear cells (PBMCs), taken at new diagnosis, from a patient treated with antithyroid drugs. This TCR was recovered from a woman aged 18-29 years with Graves disease. The chain recombines TRBV18 with TRBJ2-7, with D unresolved. The CDR3 region is CASSPLSRSYEQYF. In nucleotides, the CDR3 is TGTGCCAGCTCACCACTCTCCCGAAGCTACGAGCAGTACTTC.